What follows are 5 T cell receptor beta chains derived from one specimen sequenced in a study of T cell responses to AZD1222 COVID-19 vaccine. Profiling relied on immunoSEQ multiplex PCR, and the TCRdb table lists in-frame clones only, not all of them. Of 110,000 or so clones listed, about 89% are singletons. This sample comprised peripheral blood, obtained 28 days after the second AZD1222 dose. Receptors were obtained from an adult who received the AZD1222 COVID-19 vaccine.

The CDR3 protein is CSVEGTSGGTDTQYF. CDR3 nucleotides: TGCAGCGTTGAGGGGACGAGTGGGGGCACAGATACGCAGTATTTT. V and J are TRBV29-1 and TRBJ2-3; perhaps D is TRBD1 or TRBD2 (5 bases each). The V gene lost 3 bases and the J gene lost 1 base, with 14 bases spanning the gap. The CDR3 runs to 15 residues. Germline CDR1 and CDR2: SQVTM and ANQGSEA.

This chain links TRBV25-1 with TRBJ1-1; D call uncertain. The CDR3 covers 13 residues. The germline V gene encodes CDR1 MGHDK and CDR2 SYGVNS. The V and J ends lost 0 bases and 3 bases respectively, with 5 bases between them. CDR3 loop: CASSEYQDTEAFF. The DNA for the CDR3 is TGTGCCAGCAGTGAATACCAAGACACTGAAGCTTTCTTT.

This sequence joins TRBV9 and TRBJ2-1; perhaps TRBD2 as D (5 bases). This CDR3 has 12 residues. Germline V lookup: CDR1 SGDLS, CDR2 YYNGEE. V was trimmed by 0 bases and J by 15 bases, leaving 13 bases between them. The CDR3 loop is CASSVEGAGLFF. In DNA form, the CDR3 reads TGTGCCAGCAGCGTAGAGGGAGCCGGTCTGTTCTTC.

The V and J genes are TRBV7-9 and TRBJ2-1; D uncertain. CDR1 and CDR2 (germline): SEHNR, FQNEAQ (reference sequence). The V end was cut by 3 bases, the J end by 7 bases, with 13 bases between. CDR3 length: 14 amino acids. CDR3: CASSLGAPDNEQFF. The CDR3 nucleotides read TGTGCCAGCAGCTTGGGTGCACCCGATAATGAGCAGTTCTTC.

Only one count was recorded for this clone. DNA for the CDR3: TGTGCCAGCACCGTGACTGCTAACTATGGCTACACCTTC. It codes for CASTVTANYGYTF. The rearrangement uses TRBV28 and TRBJ1-2; D ambiguous. Trimming left V 7 bases short and J 0 bases short, with 9 bases between. Germline assignment: CDR1 MDHEN and CDR2 SYDVKM. The CDR3 has 13 amino acids.